Listed here is a single T cell receptor beta chain. Its antigen remains unknown. The sample comes from a study of cytomegalovirus exposure and HLA in healthy donors. With 60 Vbeta and 13 Jbeta primers, the PCR was carried out. Repertoires were generated with immunoSEQ multiplex PCR, while TCRdb's copy carries only in-frame clones and drops some. The sample lists around 150,000 clones, around 72% occurring once. Study outcomes and limitations: Near-uniform donor sequencing depth was presumed by presence/absence analyses.

The TCR comes from a man aged 50-60 years in good health and CMV-seropositive. Sequencing was done on a sample of PBMCs.

The CDR3 spells CASSLEQGYNEKLFF. In DNA form, the CDR3 reads TGTGCCAGCAGCTTGGAACAGGGCTATAATGAAAAACTGTTTTTT. The gene calls are TRBV5-8 and TRBJ1-4; possibly TRBD1 for D (6 bases). Germline V gene sequence: CDR1 SGHTS, CDR2 YDEGEE. This CDR3 is 15 amino acids long. The V gene lost 0 bases and the J gene lost 4 bases, with 10 bases spanning the gap.